This T cell receptor (beta chain) was captured in a study of shared clonotypes between healthy human individuals. Study summary: CD4 naive and memory got three plates each, CD8 naive two, CD8 memory one. Study results and limitations: Sequencing depth was expected to affect clonotype sharing among donors. Only blood underwent sampling, and tissue repertoires likely differ.

The CDR3 spans 13 residues. V gave up 4 bases and J gave up 5 bases, with 8 bases separating them. Germline CDR1 is SGHAT and CDR2 is FQNNGV. Here immunoSEQ multiplex PCR was the method, and the copy in TCRdb shows in-frame clones only, minus some. The repertoire holds 500,000 to 550,000 clones, with approximately 95% as singletons. In the case of this clone: Its antigen is not known.

Each sample came from a Caucasian adult donor living in Nashville, Tennessee. This chain connects TRBV11-2 to TRBJ2-2, with D possibly being TRBD1 (6 bases). The material sequenced was naive CD4+ T cells sorted from blood. Specified subset: CD45RA+ positively selected. The TCR was taken from a woman in her twenties or thirties in good health. In DNA form, the CDR3 reads TGTGCCAGCAGCTACGGACAGACCGGGGAGCTGTTTTTT. It specifies CASSYGQTGELFF.